The 22 T cell receptor beta chains below were found in one sample sequenced in a study of shared clonotypes between healthy human individuals. Cells designated naive CD8 were CD45RO-negative and were positively selected for CCR7, with terminally differentiated effector memory CD45RA+ cells excluded. Data came from immunoSEQ multiplex PCR; TCRdb stores just in-frame clones and leaves some out. The table lists about 580,000 clones, 98% of them singletons, with roughly 0.29% in the top ten. Material: naive CD8+ T cells sorted from blood. The receptors originated from a man younger than 45 in good health.

This rearrangement joins TRBV28 to TRBJ2-2; maybe TRBD2 (7 bases). CDR1 is MDHEN, CDR2 SYDVKM, per germline. The CDR3 is 18 amino acids. Between the trimmed V and J ends, which lost 6 bases and 3 bases, there was a span of 23 bases. The CDR3 region is CASSHRKGGVVDTGELFF. The DNA of the CDR3 is TGTGCCAGCAGCCACCGGAAAGGGGGGGTCGTCGACACCGGGGAGCTGTTTTTT.

DNA of the CDR3: TGTGCCAGTAGACCCCGGACAGACCTCCTCTCCTACGAGCAGTACTTC. Residues: CASRPRTDLLSYEQYF. The chain has TRBV19 and TRBJ2-7; TRBD1 is a possible D gene (6 bases). CDR3 size: 16 residues. Germline V lookup: CDR1 LNHDA, CDR2 SQIVND (reference sequence). V lost 6 bases, J lost 0 bases, and 18 bases lay in between.

The J gene is TRBJ1-5, the V gene TRBV5-5, with D maybe TRBD1 (5 bases). V was clipped by 0 bases and J by 4 bases, with 17 bases between them. This CDR3 region has 17 residues. Germline lookup yields CDR1 SGHKS and CDR2 YYEKEE (reference sequence). The DNA of the CDR3 is TGTGCCAGCAGCTTGGTGCCGGCCGGCGGGGGTAATCAGCCCCAGCATTTT. It yields the protein CASSLVPAGGGNQPQHF. Complete variable domain (other parts from reference TRBV5-5 and TRBJ1-5): DAGVTQSPTHLIKTRGQQVTLRCSPISGHKSVSWYQQVLGQGPQFIFQYYEKEERGRGNFPDRFSARQFPNYSSELNVNALLLGDSALYLCASSLVPAGGGNQPQHFGDGTRLSIL.

This chain uses TRBV2 with TRBJ1-1; D not certain. CDR3 size: 10 residues. Germline CDR1 reads SNHLY; CDR2 reads FYNNEI. The V gene lost 4 bases and the J gene lost 9 bases, with 6 bases spanning the gap. CDR3 DNA sequence: TGTGCCAGCAGTGCGGAAAAAGCTTTCTTT. Its protein product is CASSAEKAFF. The whole variable domain, remainder taken from reference TRBV2 and TRBJ1-1, is EPEVTQTPSHQVTQMGQEVILRCVPISNHLYFYWYRQILGQKVEFLVSFYNNEISEKSEIFDDQFSVERPDGSNFTLKIRSTKLEDSAMYFCASSAEKAFFGQGTRLTVV.

This clone was picked up one time. V usage is TRBV6-6 and J usage is TRBJ2-5; D not certain. The CDR3 loop spans 15 amino acids. V was pared by 2 bases and J by 2 bases, with 12 bases between. CDR1 is MNHNY, CDR2 SVGAGI, per germline (reference sequence). CDR3 residues: CASSYRRPAQETQYF. Written as DNA, the CDR3 is TGTGCCAGCAGTTACCGACGACCTGCTCAAGAGACCCAGTACTTC.

The rearrangement joins TRBV11-1 to TRBJ2-7; no clear D gene. The CDR3 has 15 amino acids. Trimming took off 1 base at V and 2 bases at J, with 12 bases between the two ends. Germline V gene sequence: CDR1 SGHAT, CDR2 FQDESV (reference sequence). The CDR3 protein is CASSLETLVPYEQYF. CDR3 DNA sequence: TGTGCCAGCAGCTTAGAGACACTGGTCCCCTACGAGCAGTACTTC.

Regarding this clone: Relative to the germline gene, one junction end is altered; a read error may explain this. This chain joins TRBV10-3 and TRBJ2-5; D may match TRBD1 or TRBD2 (5 bases each). In germline, CDR1 is ENHRY, CDR2 SYGVKD. The CDR3 spans 12 residues. In DNA, the CDR3 is TGTGCTATCAGGGACGGCAAAGAGACCCAGTACTTC. Translated: CAIRDGKETQYF.

The chain is built from TRBV6-6 and TRBJ2-1; 7 positions agree with TRBD1. V shed 6 bases, J shed 8 bases, and the junction held 10 bases outside the gene matches. Germline CDR1 MNHNY, CDR2 SVGAGI (reference sequence). The length of the CDR3 is 14 residues. The CDR3 reads CASSPGTVLDEQFF. CDR3 nucleotide sequence: TGTGCCAGCAGCCCCGGGACAGTTCTCGATGAGCAGTTCTTC.

This chain joins TRBV4-3 and TRBJ1-5, with D hard to call. The CDR3 runs 14 residues. Trimming left V 0 bases short and J 5 bases short, with 8 bases between. The germline V gene has CDR1 LGHNA and CDR2 YSLEER. The CDR3, as DNA: TGCGCCAGCAGCCAAGATCGGGTTGATCAGCCCCAGCATTTT. Its translation: CASSQDRVDQPQHF.

CDR3 bases: TGTGCCAGCAGTAGAAAGCGGGAGGGCCGCTACAATGAGCAGTTCTTC. Translated, it gives CASSRKREGRYNEQFF. J is TRBJ2-1 and V is TRBV2; 10 bases match TRBD2. V lost 5 bases to trimming and J lost 3 bases; unmatched junction nucleotides: 7. This CDR3 region has 16 residues. Germline CDR1 reads SNHLY; CDR2 reads FYNNEI. The complete variable domain, with remaining parts taken from reference TRBV2 and TRBJ2-1, reads EPEVTQTPSHQVTQMGQEVILRCVPISNHLYFYWYRQILGQKVEFLVSFYNNEISEKSEIFDDQFSVERPDGSNFTLKIRSTKLEDSAMYFCASSRKREGRYNEQFFGPGTRLTVL.

This clone has only one observation. The chain employs TRBV19 and TRBJ2-7, with 8 bases aligning to TRBD2. Trimming took 0 bases from V and 2 from J; bases not matched to a gene: 3. Germline V gene sequence: CDR1 LNHDA, CDR2 SQIVND (reference sequence). This CDR3 has 15 residues. CDR3 sequence reads: CASSIDPAGAYEQYF. CDR3 nucleotide sequence: TGTGCCAGTAGTATAGATCCAGCGGGAGCCTACGAGCAGTACTTC.

The rearrangement links TRBV13 to TRBJ2-1; D might be TRBD2 (5 bases). This CDR3 comprises 15 residues. V was trimmed by 5 bases and J by 1 base, leaving 12 bases between them. The germline V gene encodes CDR1 PRHDT and CDR2 FYEKMQ (reference sequence). CDR3 loop: CASSALARSYNEQFF. The CDR3 coding sequence is TGTGCCAGCAGCGCATTAGCGAGGTCCTACAATGAGCAGTTCTTC.

CDR3 nucleotides: TGTGCCAGCAGCGGATGGACAGCCCCTCCCTCCACATCCACCGGGGAGCTGTTTTTT. The encoded protein is CASSGWTAPPSTSTGELFF. This chain connects TRBV11-3 to TRBJ2-2, with D perhaps TRBD1 (6 bases). The V gene lost 5 bases and the J gene lost 4 bases, with 26 bases spanning the gap. CDR3 length equals 19 residues. The germline CDR1 and CDR2 sequences are SGHNT and YENEEA.

J is TRBJ2-3 and V is TRBV11-2, with TRBD2 matching over 7 bases. With V trimmed by 5 bases and J by 0 bases, 5 bases remained unmatched. The CDR3 is 15 amino acids. CDR1 SGHAT and CDR2 FQNNGV come from the germline V gene. The CDR3 reads CASSPSGGSTDTQYF. The CDR3 DNA is TGTGCCAGCAGCCCATCGGGAGGTAGCACAGATACGCAGTATTTT.

V is TRBV15 and J is TRBJ2-2; 8 bases align to TRBD1. The CDR3 consists of 15 residues. V lost 10 bases and J lost 1; bases outside the gene matches: 8. Germline values: CDR1 LNHNV, CDR2 YYDKDF (reference sequence). The CDR3, as DNA: TGTGCCAGCGCCGACAGGGGTTTGAACACCGGGGAGCTGTTTTTT. The encoded protein is CASADRGLNTGELFF.

The chain carries TRBV11-2 and TRBJ2-7; 8 nucleotides line up with TRBD2. There are 16 residues in the CDR3. Trimming at V came to 1 base and at J to 4 bases, leaving 9 bases not matched to a gene. From germline, CDR1 is SGHAT and CDR2 FQNNGV. The CDR3 sequence is CASSLGLARGNYEQYF. CDR3 nucleotide sequence: TGTGCCAGCAGCTTAGGACTAGCGCGTGGAAATTACGAGCAGTACTTC.

This rearrangement joins TRBV21-1 to TRBJ2-7; no DNA check was done on the table's D call, TRBD2. TRBV21-1 corresponds to a pseudogene. The CDR3 runs to 14 residues. As DNA, the CDR3 is TGTGCCAGCAGCAAAGTGGAGGACGAAGGCGAGCAGTACTTC. Translated, it gives CASSKVEDEGEQYF.

This clone was detected once. The chain uses TRBV7-6 and TRBJ2-1; 7 bases are a match to TRBD2. V lost 5 bases, J lost 6 bases, and 4 bases stayed unmatched. This CDR3 spans 13 amino acids. Germline CDR1 reads SGHVS; CDR2 reads FNYEAQ. The chain's CDR3 is CASSARLANEQFF. The CDR3 DNA reads as TGTGCCAGCAGCGCCCGACTAGCCAATGAGCAGTTCTTC.

The V and J genes are TRBV7-9 and TRBJ2-1, with TRBD2 matching 7 bases. This CDR3 has 14 residues. V lost 5 bases and J lost 0; bases outside the gene matches: 1. Germline V lookup: CDR1 SEHNR, CDR2 FQNEAQ (reference sequence). The CDR3 sequence is CASSGTNSYNEQFF. In DNA, the CDR3 is TGTGCCAGCAGCGGGACTAACTCCTACAATGAGCAGTTCTTC. The whole variable domain, filled in from reference TRBV7-9 and TRBJ2-1, reads DTGVSQNPRHKITKRGQNVTFRCDPISEHNRLYWYRQTLGQGPEFLTYFQNEAQLEKSRLLSDRFSAERPKGSFSTLEIQRTEQGDSAMYLCASSGTNSYNEQFFGPGTRLTVL.

The chain carries TRBV4-3 and TRBJ2-3, with D uncertain. CDR3 length equals 16 residues. Trimming stripped 0 bases from V and 4 bases from J, with 14 bases between. From germline, CDR1 is LGHNA and CDR2 YSLEER. The CDR3: CASSQELNYQPDTQYF. The CDR3 coding sequence is TGCGCCAGCAGCCAAGAACTTAACTACCAGCCAGATACGCAGTATTTT.

This clone was recorded only once. V gene TRBV27 combines with J gene TRBJ2-1; 10 nucleotides line up with TRBD2. Germline V gene data show CDR1 as MNHEY and CDR2 as SMNVEV (reference sequence). V was pared by 6 bases and J by 9 bases, with 11 bases of the junction left unmatched. This CDR3 has 15 amino acids. CDR3 amino acids: CASSPRTSGVAEQFF. CDR3 nucleotides: TGTGCCAGCAGCCCCCGGACTAGCGGTGTAGCTGAGCAGTTCTTC.

The chain couples TRBV9 to TRBJ2-3, with 10 bases that match TRBD2. In germline, CDR1 is SGDLS, CDR2 YYNGEE. V dropped 5 bases and J dropped 5; count of bases not matched to a gene: 2. This CDR3 is built from 13 residues. CDR3 sequence reads: CASSLAGEDTQYF. DNA of the CDR3: TGTGCCAGCAGTCTAGCGGGAGAAGATACGCAGTATTTT.